The 7 T cell receptor beta chains in this list originate from one sample, sequenced in a study of cytotoxic CD8 clonotypes in ibrutinib-treated CLL (dated by TCRdb to the early 2020s). The time point label, as the study defines it: approximately eleven months on ibrutinib. Libraries were constructed by the immunoSEQ multiplex PCR assay. Entries here come from immuneACCESS through TCRdb and include only in-frame sequences with V and J called. Some clones fail to appear in such tables; in the studies checked, an unresolved V gene covers under half of the shortfall, and the cause of the remainder is unknown. The sample data list some 61,000 clones, and 68% of these were observed just once. The ten largest clones add up to 5.7% of the sample. The sample here was PBMCs, taken after 12 months of ibrutinib treatment. The receptors were gathered from a human donor with chronic lymphocytic leukemia.

The table lists this clone with a count of one. The chain links TRBV29-1 to TRBJ2-7; 8 bases align to TRBD2. The length of the CDR3 is 14 residues. CDR1 and CDR2 from the germline V gene are SQVTM and ANQGSEA. J was trimmed by 2 bases and V by 4 bases; bases with no gene match: 7. CDR3 DNA: TGCAGCGTTGGGGCCGGGGGGGAAACCTACGAGCAGTACTTC. Encoded protein: CSVGAGGETYEQYF.

V gene TRBV30 combines with J gene TRBJ1-3; 10 nucleotides align to TRBD1. Unmatched junction bases numbered 4, after V lost 4 bases and J lost 4 bases. Germline assignment: CDR1 GTSNPN and CDR2 SVGIG (reference sequence). This CDR3 comprises 14 residues. CDR3 nucleotides: TGTGCCTGGACCTGGACAGGGGGAGGAAACACCATATATTTT. Translated: CAWTWTGGGNTIYF.

The V call is TRBV9, the J call TRBJ2-5; TRBD2 is a possible D gene (6 bases). CDR3 length: 16 amino acids. The V end was cut by 0 bases, the J end by 4 bases, with 16 bases between. Looked up from germline, CDR1 is SGDLS and CDR2 is YYNGEE. DNA for the CDR3: TGTGCCAGCAGCGTAGCCGGGAGCCCCTCGGTAGAGACCCAGTACTTC. This codes for CASSVAGSPSVETQYF.

The V and J genes are TRBV18 and TRBJ1-4; weak D call: TRBD1 (5 bases). Germline values: CDR1 KGHSH, CDR2 LQKENI. V was shortened by 3 bases and J by 10 bases, with 18 bases between the two germline ends. This CDR3 contains 15 residues. CDR3 amino acids: CASSPTTEGLIKLFF. CDR3 nucleotide sequence: TGTGCCAGCTCACCTACGACAGAGGGGTTGATAAAACTGTTTTTT.

The chain is built from TRBV19 and TRBJ2-3; 12 bases fit TRBD2. This CDR3 has 16 residues. Germline values: CDR1 LNHDA, CDR2 SQIVND (reference sequence). V lost 5 bases and J lost 3; bases outside the gene matches: 6. This chain's CDR3 is CASSRQLAGGTDTQYF. The DNA of the CDR3 is TGTGCCAGTAGTCGACAACTAGCGGGGGGAACAGATACGCAGTATTTT.

CDR3 region: CAWRDSLNTEAFF. CDR3 DNA sequence: TGTGCCTGGAGGGACAGTTTGAACACTGAAGCTTTCTTT. The genes are TRBV30 and TRBJ1-1, with a tentative D call TRBD1 (6 bases). This CDR3 region has 13 residues. Trimming removed 3 bases at V and 0 bases at J, with 8 bases between. The germline V gene has CDR1 GTSNPN and CDR2 SVGIG (reference sequence).

This rearrangement joins TRBV5-6 to TRBJ1-5; D not certain. Germline V lookup: CDR1 SGHDT, CDR2 YYEEEE. CDR3 length equals 14 residues. Trimming left V 2 bases short and J 5 bases short, with 11 bases between. CDR3 residues: CASSFGRKYQPQHF. CDR3 nucleotide sequence: TGTGCCAGCAGCTTTGGAAGGAAATATCAGCCCCAGCATTTT.